This TCR beta chain was documented in a study of siplizumab effects on memory and regulatory T cells. Profiled with immunoSEQ multiplex PCR; TCRdb holds only in-frame clones, not every one. The sample yields about 50,000 clones, around 97% seen once. Naive, memory, effector memory and TEMRA subsets, all unstimulated, were sequenced in a few donor pairs. With 5 bases removed from V and 7 bases from J, the gap between germline ends came to 8 bases. This CDR3 is built from 11 residues. The germline CDR1 and CDR2 sequences are LNHDA and SQIVND (reference sequence). Overall study results and limits: The diversity of naive T cells seemed greater than that of memory cells, and their alloresponse contribution seemed major. Roughly 75-95% of proliferating CD4+ or CD8+ clones defied assignment to a naive or memory phenotype.

Points on this clone: Its antigen is unknown.

The chain couples TRBV19 to TRBJ2-5; unclear D gene. The sequenced sample was naive CD8+ T cells sorted from blood. This clonotype was sampled from a human donor in good health. CDR3 in DNA: TGTGCCAGTAGTTCTAGTGTGACCCAGTACTTC. Translating gives CASSSSVTQYF.